The source of this T cell receptor beta chain is a study of T cells in women clearing cervical HPV infection. Some clones are missing from TCRdb's copy, which holds only in-frame ones; the method was immunoSEQ multiplex PCR. The sample has 30,000 to 45,000 clones. All participants had a single incident cervical HPV16 infection, and prevalent HPV16 infections were excluded. The source material was blood buffy coat. This clonotype originated in a woman aged 18 to 75 with a cervical HPV16 infection that either progressed to CIN3+ or cleared (not recorded which).

CDR3 DNA, as far as it was read: TGTGCCAGTAGCCGAGGGGGACCGTCTGCCTACGAG. This encodes CASSRGGPSAYE. The CDR3 in its entirety is CASSRGGPSAYEQYF. This sequence joins TRBV19 and TRBJ2-7; possibly TRBD1 for D (6 bases). The read comes to an end 3 residues before the CDR3 does, leaving the germline J gene to fill in the end. V lost 6 bases to trimming and J lost 2 bases, with 17 bases between them. The CDR3 sequence is 15 residues long. Germline assignment: CDR1 LNHDA and CDR2 SQIVND (reference sequence).